The 18 T cell receptor beta chains below were found in one sample sequenced in a study of control samples from healthy donors and cancer patients. Sequencing used immunoSEQ multiplex PCR; TCRdb keeps in-frame clones, though not all of them. The top ten clones hold roughly 3.2% of a sample with 130,000 or so clones, more than 70% of them seen once. The sample was blood. The receptors derive from a man between 50 and 59 years old in good health.

V and J are TRBV2 and TRBJ1-2; TRBD1 agrees at 7 bases. Germline CDR1 SNHLY, CDR2 FYNNEI. CDR3 length: 15 residues. V trimming: 5 bases; J trimming: 2 bases; junction bases outside the gene matches: 8. The CDR3 DNA is TGTGCCAGCAGTCCTCGGGGACAGATAAACTATGGCTACACCTTC. The encoded protein is CASSPRGQINYGYTF.

This chain joins TRBV7-2 and TRBJ1-2; TRBD1 might be the D (6 bases). Trimming took 3 bases from V and 1 from J, leaving 12 bases between them. The CDR3 runs 15 residues. Germline V lookup: CDR1 SGHTA, CDR2 FQGNSA. The CDR3, as DNA: TGTGCCAGCAGCTTTACTCCAGGGGTTAACTATGGCTACACCTTC. Its translation: CASSFTPGVNYGYTF.

This clone was seen just once. This chain links TRBV6-5 with TRBJ2-7, with D perhaps matching TRBD1 (6 bases). V was trimmed by 5 bases and J by 6 bases, leaving 11 bases between them. The V gene's germline CDR1 is MNHEY and CDR2 SVGAGI. CDR3 size: 12 residues. The CDR3 nucleotides are TGTGCCAGCAGTCTCACAGGGATCGAGCAGTACTTC. The encoded protein is CASSLTGIEQYF.

The rearrangement uses TRBV7-9 and TRBJ2-3; 8 bases map to TRBD2. The CDR3 runs to 16 residues. With 2 bases clipped from V and 0 bases from J, the junction kept 4 bases outside the gene matches. Germline V CDR1 and CDR2: SEHNR, FQNEAQ (reference sequence). The DNA for the CDR3 is TGTGCCAGCAGCTTAACGGGACTAGTGAGCACAGATACGCAGTATTTT. Translated, it gives CASSLTGLVSTDTQYF.

J is TRBJ1-2 and V is TRBV12-3 or TRBV12-4; D perhaps matches TRBD1 (5 bases). V was shortened by 6 bases and J by 5 bases, with 10 bases between the two germline ends. The CDR3 length is 12 residues. The CDR3 protein is CASRLEGYGYTF. The CDR3 DNA sequence: TGTGCCAGCAGGCTCGAGGGGTATGGCTACACCTTC.

This clone has just one count. This sequence joins TRBV30 and TRBJ2-3; D gene uncertain. Trimming left V 0 bases short and J 4 bases short, with 8 bases between. This CDR3 contains 13 residues. Germline CDR1 GTSNPN, CDR2 SVGIG (reference sequence). The CDR3 coding sequence is TGTGCCTGGAGTGTGATAGAGGCAGATACGCAGTATTTT. This codes for CAWSVIEADTQYF.

This sequence joins TRBV29-1 and TRBJ1-2, with TRBD1 identical over 9 bases. Trimming at V came to 1 base and at J to 5 bases, leaving 5 bases not matched to a gene. Germline CDR1 and CDR2: SQVTM and ANQGSEA. This CDR3 has 14 amino acids. The CDR3 sequence: CSVEVFDRGYGYTF. CDR3 sequence (DNA): TGCAGCGTTGAAGTATTCGACAGGGGGTATGGCTACACCTTC.

This sequence joins TRBV7-3 and TRBJ2-1; 9 bases are a match to TRBD1. The junction had 10 bases not matched to a gene; V was cut back by 5 bases and J by 8 bases. The V gene's germline CDR1 is SGHTA and CDR2 FQGTGA. CDR3 length: 15 residues. The CDR3, as DNA: TGTGCCAGCAGCCCCACTGGACAGGGGACAGATGAGCAGTTCTTC. It codes for CASSPTGQGTDEQFF.

The CDR3 sequence is CAGGDSLPGTQYF. The CDR3 DNA reads TGTGCCGGGGGGGACAGCTTACCCGGAACCCAGTACTTC. The chain uses TRBV7-9 and TRBJ2-5; D may be TRBD1 or TRBD2 (7 bases each). Germline-derived CDR1 and CDR2 are SEHNR and FQNEAQ (reference sequence). V dropped 11 bases and J dropped 8 bases, with 21 bases sitting between them. The CDR3 is 13 amino acids.

The chain recombines TRBV15 with TRBJ2-1, with a weak D call TRBD1 (6 bases). The germline CDR1 and CDR2 sequences are LNHNV and YYDKDF (reference sequence). This CDR3 spans 17 amino acids. Trimming stripped 5 bases from V and 4 bases from J, with 21 bases between. The CDR3 nucleotides are TGTGCCACCAGCTCTGATTTGAGACAGGAAAGATACAATGAGCAGTTCTTC. Translated, it gives CATSSDLRQERYNEQFF.

V usage is TRBV11-1 and J usage is TRBJ2-1, with 8 bases aligning to TRBD1. CDR1 and CDR2 (germline): SGHAT, FQDESV (reference sequence). Trimming took 5 bases from V and 4 from J; bases not matched to a gene: 7. This CDR3 has 15 residues. CDR3 in amino acids: CASSPGQELYNEQFF. The CDR3 DNA is TGTGCCAGCAGCCCGGGACAGGAGCTTTACAATGAGCAGTTCTTC.

The chain carries TRBV4-1 and TRBJ2-1; D not resolved. The CDR3 spans 14 residues. Germline loops: CDR1 MGHRA, CDR2 YSYEKL. Between the trimmed V and J ends, which lost 0 bases and 5 bases, there was a span of 8 bases. Written as DNA, the CDR3 is TGCGCCAGCAGCCAAGAAAGCAGAGACAATGAGCAGTTCTTC. This translates into CASSQESRDNEQFF.

The rearrangement joins TRBV5-1 to TRBJ2-6; perhaps TRBD1 as D (5 bases). The CDR3 sequence is 14 residues long. Germline V gene lookup returns CDR1 SGHRS and CDR2 YFSETQ. Trimming left V 3 bases short and J 2 bases short, with 6 bases between. The CDR3 bases are TGCGCCAGCAGCTCCAGGGCTGGGGCCAACGTCCTGACTTTC. Amino acid sequence: CASSSRAGANVLTF.

The J gene is TRBJ2-5, the V gene TRBV4-1; tentative D call: TRBD1 (5 bases). This CDR3 has 16 residues. V was pared by 1 base and J by 5 bases, with 17 bases between. CDR1 is MGHRA and CDR2 is YSYEKL in the germline V gene. CDR3 nucleotides: TGCGCCAGCAGCCAAGGGAATCAGTGGGGCCTGGAGACCCAGTACTTC. Amino acids: CASSQGNQWGLETQYF.

This sequence joins TRBV28 and TRBJ1-5, with D possibly TRBD1 on 5 matching bases. V was clipped by 6 bases and J by 0 bases, with 15 bases between them. The CDR3 is made up of 16 amino acids. Germline V gene data show CDR1 as MDHEN and CDR2 as SYDVKM. CDR3 residues: CASSLTGGASNQPQHF. The CDR3 nucleotides are TGTGCCAGCAGCCTTACCGGAGGGGCTAGCAATCAGCCCCAGCATTTT. Drawing the rest from reference TRBV28 and TRBJ1-5, the complete variable domain is DVKVTQSSRYLVKRTGEKVFLECVQDMDHENMFWYRQDPGLGLRLIYFSYDVKMKEKGDIPEGYSVSREKKERFSLILESASTNQTSMYLCASSLTGGASNQPQHFGDGTRLSIL.

The gene calls are TRBV11-2 and TRBJ1-4; no firm D call. The CDR3 is 14 amino acids. Trimming cost V 3 bases and J 7 bases, with 12 bases left between them. In germline, CDR1 is SGHAT, CDR2 FQNNGV. The CDR3 nucleotides read TGTGCCAGCAGCTTCCAGGCAGGACGTGAAAAACTGTTTTTT. This encodes CASSFQAGREKLFF.

The chain has TRBV18 and TRBJ1-5, with D possibly matching TRBD1 (5 bases). The germline V gene has CDR1 KGHSH and CDR2 LQKENI. V was shortened by 6 bases and J by 2 bases, with 14 bases between the two germline ends. The CDR3 sequence is 15 residues long. CDR3 DNA: TGTGCCAGCTCGGAAAACCAGGGAGGCAATCAGCCCCAGCATTTT. Its translation: CASSENQGGNQPQHF.

V and J are TRBV24-1 and TRBJ2-5; 10 bases are a match to TRBD1. V lost 3 bases, J lost 4 bases, and 4 bases stayed unmatched. This CDR3 has 15 residues. Germline loops: CDR1 KGHDR, CDR2 SFDVKD. CDR3 in DNA: TGTGCCACCAGTGATCCGACAGGGGGCGCAGAGACCCAGTACTTC. Its translation is CATSDPTGGAETQYF.